A single sample is the source of the 15 T cell receptor beta chains below, sequenced in a study of blood T cell repertoires in COVID-19. Some clones are missing from TCRdb's copy, which holds only in-frame ones; the method was immunoSEQ multiplex PCR. Altogether 100,000 to 150,000 clones are present, about 81% being singletons, with the ten largest covering 3.5% to 4%. The source material was peripheral blood. Source of these receptors: a woman between 45 and 60 years old with acute or convalescent COVID-19.

This rearrangement joins TRBV28 to TRBJ2-2, with 9 bases matching TRBD2. The V gene end was trimmed by 11 bases and the J gene end by 8 bases; junction bases not matched to a gene: 18. This CDR3 has 16 amino acids. The V gene's germline CDR1 is MDHEN and CDR2 SYDVKM. The CDR3 nucleotides read TGTGCCGGCTCCTCGAGGGGACTAGCCCTCGGGGGGGAGCTGTTTTTT. Protein: CAGSSRGLALGGELFF.

V gene TRBV2 combines with J gene TRBJ1-5; the D is unclear. CDR1 and CDR2 from the germline V gene are SNHLY and FYNNEI. The CDR3 spans 14 residues. V lost 3 bases to trimming and J lost 0 bases, with 6 bases between them. The CDR3 bases are TGTGCCAGCAGTGAGAGCTATAGCAATCAGCCCCAGCATTTT. It yields the protein CASSESYSNQPQHF.

This rearrangement joins TRBV7-6 to TRBJ1-1; a weak D match, TRBD1 (5 bases). The V and J ends lost 4 bases and 4 bases respectively, with 13 bases between them. The V gene's germline CDR1 is SGHVS and CDR2 FNYEAQ. There are 14 residues in the CDR3. The CDR3 nucleotides read TGTGCCAGCAGCTCCTTGGGGGGGTCCACTGAAGCTTTCTTT. Protein sequence: CASSSLGGSTEAFF.

Only one count was recorded for this clone. The chain joins TRBV27 to TRBJ1-4, with D perhaps matching TRBD1 (6 bases). CDR3 length: 13 residues. Per the germline V gene, CDR1 is MNHEY and CDR2 is SMNVEV (reference sequence). With 5 bases removed from V and 14 bases from J, the gap between germline ends came to 18 bases. CDR3 nucleotide sequence: TGTGCCAGCAGTGCCTCGACAGGCCTGGGGCTGTTTTTT. It encodes CASSASTGLGLFF.

This clone has only a few counts. This chain joins TRBV6-1 and TRBJ1-3, with D uncertain. The CDR3 length is 14 residues. In germline, CDR1 is MNHNS, CDR2 SASEGT. V gave up 0 bases and J gave up 3 bases, with 6 bases separating them. The CDR3 here is CASSEALYGNTIYF. CDR3 bases: TGTGCCAGCAGTGAAGCGCTATATGGAAACACCATATATTTT.

V gene TRBV30 combines with J gene TRBJ2-4; maybe TRBD2 (5 bases). The V and J ends lost 4 bases and 0 bases respectively, with 16 bases between them. Germline lookup yields CDR1 GTSNPN and CDR2 SVGIG (reference sequence). The CDR3 is 16 amino acids. CDR3 nucleotides: TGTGCCTGGACTCCCCTCGGCGGACTAGCCAAAAACATTCAGTACTTC. Translation: CAWTPLGGLAKNIQYF.

This clone turned up a few times. The chain joins TRBV4-1 to TRBJ2-5; 9 bases map to TRBD2. Trimming at V came to 0 bases and at J to 4 bases, leaving 3 bases not matched to a gene. The CDR3 loop spans 15 amino acids. Per the germline V gene, CDR1 is MGHRA and CDR2 is YSYEKL. Here the CDR3 reads CASSQEGSGRETQYF. CDR3 nucleotides: TGCGCCAGCAGCCAAGAAGGTAGCGGGAGAGAGACCCAGTACTTC.

This sequence joins TRBV11-3 and TRBJ2-3, with D maybe TRBD2 (5 bases). The CDR3 has 14 residues. V shed 1 base and J shed 4 bases, with 9 bases lying between them. Germline CDR1 is SGHNT and CDR2 is YENEEA. CDR3 residues: CASSLALAADTQYF. The CDR3 DNA reads as TGTGCCAGCAGCTTAGCCCTAGCCGCAGATACGCAGTATTTT.

This clone was picked up one time. The chain employs TRBV18 and TRBJ1-1, with D unclear. V was pared by 5 bases and J by 1 base, with 8 bases between. This CDR3 has 13 amino acids. From germline, CDR1 is KGHSH and CDR2 LQKENI. The CDR3 region is CASSADKNTEAFF. CDR3 DNA sequence: TGTGCCAGCTCAGCCGACAAGAACACTGAAGCTTTCTTT.

This clone was found once. The chain recombines TRBV30 with TRBJ1-5; 9 nucleotides align to TRBD1. V dropped 0 bases and J dropped 4; count of bases not matched to a gene: 4. CDR1 is GTSNPN, CDR2 SVGIG, per germline (reference sequence). The CDR3 extends over 15 amino acids. CDR3 sequence reads: CAWSVQGQGNQPQHF. The CDR3 coding sequence is TGTGCCTGGAGTGTACAGGGACAGGGTAATCAGCCCCAGCATTTT.

The chain combines TRBV5-4 with TRBJ2-1; TRBD2 matches at 7 bases. V was pared by 5 bases and J by 8 bases, with 4 bases of the junction left unmatched. The CDR3 is made up of 12 amino acids. The germline CDR1 and CDR2 sequences are SGHNT and YYREEE (reference sequence). CDR3 sequence reads: CASRKLAHEQFF. The CDR3 nucleotides read TGTGCCAGCAGAAAACTAGCGCATGAGCAGTTCTTC.

Remarks on this clone: The junction does not match germline at one end; this may be a read error. The V and J genes are TRBV7-7 and TRBJ2-1, with 8 bases that match TRBD1. The CDR3 covers 14 residues. The germline V gene encodes CDR1 SSHAT and CDR2 FNYEAQ (reference sequence). The CDR3, as DNA: TGTGCTAGCAGCTTAGGACAGGGTGTGGGTGAGCAGTTCTTC. Its translation: CASSLGQGVGEQFF.

The chain has TRBV6-6 and TRBJ1-1; D might be TRBD1 (6 bases). From germline, CDR1 is MNHNY and CDR2 SVGAGI (reference sequence). The CDR3 has 13 amino acids. V was pared by 7 bases and J by 1 base, with 10 bases between. CDR3 DNA: TGTGCCAGCATTTCGGGACAGAACACTGAAGCTTTCTTT. Its translation: CASISGQNTEAFF.

This sequence joins TRBV18 and TRBJ1-5; tentative D call: TRBD1 (5 bases). Between the trimmed V and J ends, which lost 3 bases and 7 bases, there was a span of 16 bases. Germline CDR1 reads KGHSH; CDR2 reads LQKENI. The CDR3 length is 15 residues. Written as DNA, the CDR3 is TGTGCCAGCTCACCGCAGGAAGGGGTAGGACAGCCCCAGCATTTT. Translated, it gives CASSPQEGVGQPQHF.

This sequence joins TRBV29-1 and TRBJ2-1; 9 bases are shared with TRBD2. There are 15 residues in the CDR3. The V segment lost 2 bases and the J segment 8 bases; nucleotides outside the gene matches: 10. The germline V gene has CDR1 SQVTM and CDR2 ANQGSEA. CDR3 bases: TGCAGCGTTGAAAGGGTAGCGGGAGAGACAGATGAGCAGTTCTTC. This encodes CSVERVAGETDEQFF.